The present entry profiles one T cell receptor beta chain with its context. Its antigen is unidentified. This record comes from a study of Graves' ophthalmopathy and Graves' hyperthyroidism. Background on the study: In this cohort's terms, stable hyperthyroidism meant no ophthalmopathy by 18 months of follow-up.

Aged 18 to 65, the patients with hyperthyroidism had under 2 months' duration and were newly diagnosed. Establishment of the diagnosis relied upon clinical symptoms, serum thyroxine, TRAb, thyroid ultrasound and orbital computed tomography. Using RNA transcripts, the TCR beta CDR3 regions were amplified. The library came from an HTBI-primed first-round RT-PCR and a second-round multiplex PCR. In TCRdb, the multiplex PCR reads were re-called with MiXCR into one record per CDR3 protein. The sample records more than 1,000,000 distinct CDR3 sequences, 35% to 45% being singletons. The length of the CDR3 is 16 residues. Germline V CDR1 and CDR2: SNHLY, FYNNEI. V trimming: 7 bases; J trimming: 1 base; junction bases outside the gene matches: 13. Study observations and caveats: Thyroid clonotypes that were expanded above 0.001 frequency mostly also appeared in blood.

Material for sequencing was peripheral blood or thyroid tissue (not recorded which). The TCR was taken from an adult man with Graves' hyperthyroidism. The chain couples TRBV2 to TRBJ2-7; 7 bases are a match to TRBD1. CDR3 bases: TGTGCCAGCAACAGTCCCCCGGGACAGCGATCCTACGAGCAGTACTTC. This encodes CASNSPPGQRSYEQYF.